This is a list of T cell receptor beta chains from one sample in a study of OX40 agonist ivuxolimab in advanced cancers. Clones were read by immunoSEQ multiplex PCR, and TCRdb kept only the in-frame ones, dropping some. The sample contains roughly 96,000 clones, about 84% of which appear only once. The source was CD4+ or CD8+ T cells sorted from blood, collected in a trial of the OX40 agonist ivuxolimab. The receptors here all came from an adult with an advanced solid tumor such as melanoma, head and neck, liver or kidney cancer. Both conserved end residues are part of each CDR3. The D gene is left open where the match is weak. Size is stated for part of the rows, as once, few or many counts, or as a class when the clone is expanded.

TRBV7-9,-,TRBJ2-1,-,CASSVTGNPLYNEQFF,TGTGCCAGCAGTGTGACGGGAAACCCCCTCTACAATGAGCAGTTCTTC
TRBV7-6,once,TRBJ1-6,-,CASSLEGVGGYNSPLHF,TGTGCCAGCAGCTTAGAGGGGGTAGGGGGCTATAATTCACCCCTCCACTTT
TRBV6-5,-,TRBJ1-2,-,CASSRQNYGYTF,TGTGCCAGCTCGCGGCAGAACTATGGCTACACCTTC
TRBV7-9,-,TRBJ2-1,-,CAGNRGGYNEQFF,TGTGCCGGCAACAGGGGGGGCTACAATGAGCAGTTCTTC
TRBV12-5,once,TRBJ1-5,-,CASGLSIGGVSNQPQHF,TGTGCTAGTGGTTTGTCGATCGGGGGGGTTAGCAATCAGCCCCAGCATTTT
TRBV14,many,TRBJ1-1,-,CASSQGGRSTEAFF,TGTGCCAGCAGCCAAGGAGGGCGGTCCACTGAAGCTTTCTTT
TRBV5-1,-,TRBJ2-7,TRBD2,CASSRGLAASYEQYF,TGCGCCAGTAGTCGGGGACTAGCGGCTTCCTACGAGCAGTACTTC
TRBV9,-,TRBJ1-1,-,CASSPLWGPEAFF,TGTGCCAGCAGCCCGCTTTGGGGCCCCGAAGCTTTCTTT
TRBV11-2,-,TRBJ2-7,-,CASSLLGGVNYEQYF,TGTGCCAGCAGCCTCCTTGGGGGAGTGAACTACGAGCAGTACTTC
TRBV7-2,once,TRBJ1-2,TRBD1,CASSLDPGGDGYTF,TGTGCCAGCAGCTTAGACCCAGGGGGGGATGGCTACACCTTC
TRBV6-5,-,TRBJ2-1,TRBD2,CASSYRGSSYNEQFF,TGTGCCAGCAGTTACCGCGGGAGCTCCTACAATGAGCAGTTCTTC
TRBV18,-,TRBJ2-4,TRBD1,CASSPQTGGGIQYF,TGTGCCAGCTCACCTCAGACAGGGGGAGGCATTCAGTACTTC
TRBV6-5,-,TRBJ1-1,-,CASSYPSSGQAFF,TGTGCCAGCAGTTACCCCTCGTCGGGGCAAGCTTTCTTT
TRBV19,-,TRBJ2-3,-,CASGLRRGTDTQYF,TGTGCCAGTGGTCTTAGGCGGGGCACAGATACGCAGTATTTT
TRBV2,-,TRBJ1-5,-,CASSGPNSNQPQHF,TGTGCCAGCAGTGGACCGAATAGCAATCAGCCCCAGCATTTT
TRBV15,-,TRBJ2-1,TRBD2,CATSRDLVAGGPSEQFF,TGTGCCACCAGCAGAGATCTAGTGGCGGGGGGGCCCAGTGAGCAGTTCTTC
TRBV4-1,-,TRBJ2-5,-,CASSQVGALYETQYF,TGCGCCAGCAGCCAAGTGGGGGCGCTTTACGAGACCCAGTACTTC
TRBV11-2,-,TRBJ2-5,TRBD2,CASSLEKGLAAMWETQYF,TGTGCCAGCAGCTTAGAAAAGGGACTAGCGGCGATGTGGGAGACCCAGTACTTC
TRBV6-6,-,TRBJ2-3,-,CASSVLAATDTQYF,TGTGCCAGCAGTGTCCTCGCCGCGACAGATACGCAGTATTTT
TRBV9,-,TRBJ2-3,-,CASSVEGVSDTQYF,TGTGCCAGCAGCGTAGAAGGGGTATCGGATACGCAGTATTTT
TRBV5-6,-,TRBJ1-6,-,CASSLDPGAAYNSPLHF,TGTGCCAGCAGCTTGGATCCGGGGGCAGCCTATAATTCACCCCTCCACTTT
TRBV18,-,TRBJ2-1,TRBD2,CASSPGLGSYNEQFF,TGTGCCAGCTCACCGGGACTAGGATCCTACAATGAGCAGTTCTTC
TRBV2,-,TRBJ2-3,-,CASSRDSTDTQYF,TGTGCCAGCAGCCGGGACTCCACAGATACGCAGTATTTT
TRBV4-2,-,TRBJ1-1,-,CASSQGTGSDTEAFF,TGTGCCAGCAGCCAAGGGACGGGGAGCGACACTGAAGCTTTCTTT
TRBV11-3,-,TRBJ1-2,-,CASSPLQGCDYGYTF,TGTGCCAGCAGCCCCCTGCAGGGGTGCGACTATGGCTACACCTTC
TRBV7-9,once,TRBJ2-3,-,CASSSRDGGLSTDTQYF,TGTGCCAGCAGCTCCCGGGACGGAGGCCTTAGCACAGATACGCAGTATTTT
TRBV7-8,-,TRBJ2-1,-,CASSQTVDSYNEQFF,TGTGCCAGCAGCCAGACAGTTGACTCCTACAATGAGCAGTTCTTC
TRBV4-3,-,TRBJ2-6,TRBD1,CASSQTGAGANVLTF,TGCGCCAGCAGCCAGACAGGGGCTGGGGCCAACGTCCTGACTTTC
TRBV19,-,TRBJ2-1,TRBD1,CASSDRGSYNEQFF,TGTGCCAGTTCTGACAGGGGCTCCTACAATGAGCAGTTCTTC
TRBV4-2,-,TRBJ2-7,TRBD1,CASSPGTGSYEQYF,TGTGCCAGCAGCCCGGGGACAGGCTCCTACGAGCAGTACTTC
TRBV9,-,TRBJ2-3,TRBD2,CASSVGGGADTQYF,TGTGCCAGCAGCGTAGGCGGGGGAGCAGATACGCAGTATTTT
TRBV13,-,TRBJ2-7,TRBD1,CASSWDRDGEQYF,TGTGCCAGCAGCTGGGACAGGGATGGAGAGCAGTACTTC
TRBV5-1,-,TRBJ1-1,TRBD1,CASSQDRREAFF,TGCGCCAGCAGCCAGGACAGGCGGGAAGCTTTCTTT
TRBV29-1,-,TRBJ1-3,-,CSVSGSGNTIYF,TGCAGCGTTTCAGGGAGCGGAAACACCATATATTTT
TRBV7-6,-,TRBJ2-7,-,CASRGGVGYEQYF,TGTGCCAGCCGAGGGGGGGTTGGATACGAGCAGTACTTC
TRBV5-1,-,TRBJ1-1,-,CASSFETALNTEAFF,TGCGCCAGCAGCTTCGAAACAGCCTTGAACACTGAAGCTTTCTTT
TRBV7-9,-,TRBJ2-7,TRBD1,CASSSGNGGQGAFEQYF,TGTGCCAGCAGCTCCGGGAATGGGGGACAGGGGGCCTTCGAGCAGTACTTC
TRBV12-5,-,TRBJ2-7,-,CASGSVDGRSQEQYF,TGTGCTAGTGGCAGCGTTGACGGCAGGTCACAAGAGCAGTACTTC
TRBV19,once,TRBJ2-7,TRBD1,CASSPRGTPYEQYF,TGTGCCAGTAGTCCCAGGGGGACCCCCTACGAGCAGTACTTC
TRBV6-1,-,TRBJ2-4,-,CASSEAPPIQYF,TGTGCCAGCAGTGAAGCACCCCCCATTCAGTACTTC